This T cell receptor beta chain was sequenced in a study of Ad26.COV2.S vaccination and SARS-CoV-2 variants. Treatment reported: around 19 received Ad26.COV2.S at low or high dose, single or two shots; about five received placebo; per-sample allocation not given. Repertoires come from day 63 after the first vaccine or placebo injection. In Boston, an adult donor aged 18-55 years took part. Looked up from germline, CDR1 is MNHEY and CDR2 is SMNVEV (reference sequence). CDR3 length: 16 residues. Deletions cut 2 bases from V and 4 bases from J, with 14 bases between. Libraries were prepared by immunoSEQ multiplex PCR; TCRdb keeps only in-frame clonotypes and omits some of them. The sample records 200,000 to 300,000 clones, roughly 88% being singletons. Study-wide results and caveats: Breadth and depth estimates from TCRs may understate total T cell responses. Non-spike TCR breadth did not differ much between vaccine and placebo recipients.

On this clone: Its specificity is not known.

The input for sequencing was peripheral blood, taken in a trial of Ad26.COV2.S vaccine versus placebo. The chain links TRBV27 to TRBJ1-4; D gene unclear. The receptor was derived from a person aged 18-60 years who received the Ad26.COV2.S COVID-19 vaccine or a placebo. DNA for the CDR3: TGTGCCAGCAGTTTAGGCCGTAAGTGCTATAATGAAAAACTGTTTTTT. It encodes CASSLGRKCYNEKLFF.